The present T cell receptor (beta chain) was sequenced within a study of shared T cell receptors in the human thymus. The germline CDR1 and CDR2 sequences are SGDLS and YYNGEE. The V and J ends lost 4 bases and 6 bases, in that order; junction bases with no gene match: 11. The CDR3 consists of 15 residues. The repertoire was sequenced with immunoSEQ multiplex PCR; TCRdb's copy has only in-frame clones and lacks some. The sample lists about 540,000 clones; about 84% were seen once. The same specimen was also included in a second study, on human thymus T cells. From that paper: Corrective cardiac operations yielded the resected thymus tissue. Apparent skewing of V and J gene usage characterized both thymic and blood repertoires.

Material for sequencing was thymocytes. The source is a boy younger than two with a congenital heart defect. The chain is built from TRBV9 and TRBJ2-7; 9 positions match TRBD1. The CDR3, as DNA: TGTGCCAGCAGCCCCCGGCCGGGACAGGGCTCCGAGCAGTACTTC. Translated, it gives CASSPRPGQGSEQYF. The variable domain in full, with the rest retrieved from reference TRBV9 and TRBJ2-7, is DSGVTQTPKHLITATGQRVTLRCSPRSGDLSVYWYQQSLDQGLQFLIQYYNGEERAKGNILERFSAQQFPDLHSELNLSSLELGDSALYFCASSPRPGQGSEQYFGPGTRLTVT.